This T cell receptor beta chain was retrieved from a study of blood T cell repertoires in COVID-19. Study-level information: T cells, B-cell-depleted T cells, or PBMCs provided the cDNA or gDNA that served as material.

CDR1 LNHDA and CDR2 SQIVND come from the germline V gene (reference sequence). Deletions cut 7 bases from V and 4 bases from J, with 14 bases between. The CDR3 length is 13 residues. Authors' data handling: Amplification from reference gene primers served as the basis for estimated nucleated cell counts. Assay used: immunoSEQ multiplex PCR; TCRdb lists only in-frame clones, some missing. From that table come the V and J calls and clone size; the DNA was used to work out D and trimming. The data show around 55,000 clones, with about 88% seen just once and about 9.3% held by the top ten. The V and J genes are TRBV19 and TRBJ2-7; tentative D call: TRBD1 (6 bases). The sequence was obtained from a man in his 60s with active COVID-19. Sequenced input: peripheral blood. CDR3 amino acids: CASIGRGLYEQYF. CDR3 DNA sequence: TGTGCCAGTATTGGCAGGGGTTTGTACGAGCAGTACTTC.